The T cell receptor (beta chain) under discussion was sequenced for a study of CD8 T cells in ankylosing spondylitis. Study-level results: Among TCR beta sequences, a motif of several highly homologous variants appeared characteristic of ankylosing spondylitis blood.

This CDR3 has 16 amino acids. Trimming at V came to 6 bases and at J to 1 base, leaving 5 bases not matched to a gene. Germline loops: CDR1 MNHNS, CDR2 SASEGT. One entry per CDR3 protein results from TCRdb running MiXCR on the 5' RACE reads. The table includes 500,000 or so distinct CDR3 sequences, roughly 5.2% detected once. This clonotype was recorded many times. The antigen is undetermined. The material sequenced was blood, either unsorted or a sorted T cell fraction (not recorded which). This TCR derives from a male donor with ankylosing spondylitis. V gene TRBV6-1 combines with J gene TRBJ2-1, with 11 bases fitting TRBD2. Written as DNA, the CDR3 is TGTGCCAGCAGCTCTAGCGGGAGGCGGTCCTACAATGAGCAGTTCTTC. As protein: CASSSSGRRSYNEQFF.